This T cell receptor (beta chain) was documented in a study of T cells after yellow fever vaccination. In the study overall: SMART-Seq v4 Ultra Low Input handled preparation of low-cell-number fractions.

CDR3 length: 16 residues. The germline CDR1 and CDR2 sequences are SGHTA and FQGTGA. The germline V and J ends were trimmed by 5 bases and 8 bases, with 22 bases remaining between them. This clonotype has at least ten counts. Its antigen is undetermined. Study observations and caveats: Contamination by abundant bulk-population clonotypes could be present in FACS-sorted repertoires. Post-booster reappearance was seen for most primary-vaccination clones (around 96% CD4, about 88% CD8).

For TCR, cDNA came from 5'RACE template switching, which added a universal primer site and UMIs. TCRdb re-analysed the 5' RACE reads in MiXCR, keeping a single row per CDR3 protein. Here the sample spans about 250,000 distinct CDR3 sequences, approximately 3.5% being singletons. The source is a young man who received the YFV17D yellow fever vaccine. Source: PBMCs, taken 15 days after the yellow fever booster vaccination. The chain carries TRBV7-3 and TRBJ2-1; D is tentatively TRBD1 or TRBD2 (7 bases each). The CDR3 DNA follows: TGTGCCAGCAGCACACCTACTTGGGGAGGGGGCTATGAGCAGTTCTTC. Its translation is CASSTPTWGGGYEQFF.